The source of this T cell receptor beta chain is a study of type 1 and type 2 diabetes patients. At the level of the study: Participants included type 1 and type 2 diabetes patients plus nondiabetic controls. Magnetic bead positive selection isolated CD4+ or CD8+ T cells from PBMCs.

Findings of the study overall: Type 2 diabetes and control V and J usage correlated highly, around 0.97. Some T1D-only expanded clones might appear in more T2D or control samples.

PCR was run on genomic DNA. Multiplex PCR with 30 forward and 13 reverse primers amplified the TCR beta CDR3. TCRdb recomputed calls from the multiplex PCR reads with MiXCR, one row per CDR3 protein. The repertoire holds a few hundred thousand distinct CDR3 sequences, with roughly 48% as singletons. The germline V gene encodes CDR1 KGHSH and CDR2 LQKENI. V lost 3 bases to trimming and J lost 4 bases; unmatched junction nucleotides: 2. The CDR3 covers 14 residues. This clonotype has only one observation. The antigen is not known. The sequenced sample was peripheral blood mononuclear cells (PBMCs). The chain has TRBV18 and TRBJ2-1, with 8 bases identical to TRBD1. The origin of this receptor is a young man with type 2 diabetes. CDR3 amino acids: CASSPGQAYNEQFF. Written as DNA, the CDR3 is TGTGCCAGCTCACCGGGACAGGCTTACAATGAGCAGTTCTTC.